The 10 T cell receptor beta chains listed next were all sequenced from one sample in a study of blood T cells in healthy people across ages. Together with a sample-barcoded 5' primer, a J-beta primer mix was included in a second PCR lasting about 7 to 11 cycles. TCRdb redid the calling of the 5' RACE reads with MiXCR, one entry per CDR3 protein. The sample holds more than 650,000 distinct CDR3 sequences, over 20% seen once. Sequencing was performed on blood. The receptor source for this set is a man between 65 and 79 years old in good health.

The rearrangement joins TRBV12-3 or TRBV12-4 to TRBJ2-3, with 9 bases aligning to TRBD2. Unmatched junction bases numbered 12, after V lost 7 bases and J lost 10 bases. The length of the CDR3 is 14 residues. The CDR3 region has the DNA TGTGCCAGCATCACCGGGACTAGCAGAGGGGCGCAGTATTTT. This sequence encodes CASITGTSRGAQYF.

The gene calls are TRBV20-1 and TRBJ2-5; 9 bases match TRBD2. V trimming: 1 base; J trimming: 4 bases; junction bases outside the gene matches: 4. Germline V gene lookup returns CDR1 DFQATT and CDR2 SNEGSKA (reference sequence). The CDR3 has 14 residues. CDR3 region: CSARVWTSVETQYF. CDR3 bases: TGCAGTGCTAGAGTCTGGACTAGCGTAGAGACCCAGTACTTC.

The gene calls are TRBV5-4 and TRBJ2-2; no firm D call. CDR1 is SGHNT, CDR2 YYREEE, per germline (reference sequence). V dropped 2 bases and J dropped 4 bases, with 15 bases sitting between them. CDR3 length equals 16 residues. CDR3 region: CASSFYRRAATGELFF. DNA for the CDR3: TGTGCCAGCAGCTTTTATAGAAGGGCGGCCACCGGGGAGCTGTTTTTT.

This rearrangement joins TRBV14 to TRBJ1-2; TRBD1 agrees at 7 bases. The CDR3 consists of 16 residues. Germline V gives CDR1 SGHDN, CDR2 FVKESK. Unmatched junction bases numbered 13, after V lost 4 bases and J lost 5 bases. The CDR3 sequence is CASSRDSGTALYGYTF. The CDR3 coding sequence is TGTGCCAGCAGCCGAGACTCCGGGACAGCATTGTATGGCTACACCTTC.

This clonotype appeared a few times. This CDR3 is CASITTGVNTEAFF. The CDR3 DNA reads as TGTGCCAGTATTACTACAGGGGTGAACACTGAAGCTTTCTTT. V usage is TRBV19 and J usage is TRBJ1-1, with TRBD1 matching 7 bases. Germline V gene data show CDR1 as LNHDA and CDR2 as SQIVND (reference sequence). V was clipped by 7 bases and J by 0 bases; unmatched bases: 5. CDR3 length: 14 residues.

The chain is built from TRBV20-1 and TRBJ1-1; no firm D call. Germline-derived CDR1 and CDR2 are DFQATT and SNEGSKA (reference sequence). The CDR3 is made up of 12 amino acids. The ends were cut back, 3 bases at V and 7 bases at J, with 12 bases in the middle. This chain's CDR3 is CSASPGGFEAFF. The CDR3 DNA follows: TGCAGTGCTAGTCCCGGAGGTTTTGAAGCTTTCTTT.

This clonotype was found many times. The chain links TRBV29-1 to TRBJ2-1; 12 positions agree with TRBD2. J was trimmed by 8 bases and V by 5 bases; bases with no gene match: 10. The CDR3 has 15 amino acids. Germline V lookup: CDR1 SQVTM, CDR2 ANQGSEA. The chain's CDR3 is CSVTRLAGDLDEQFF. The CDR3 region has the DNA TGCAGCGTTACCCGACTAGCGGGAGATCTGGATGAGCAGTTCTTC.

CDR3 in amino acids: CASSQAGSGKAFF. CDR3 DNA: TGTGCCAGCAGCCAAGCGGGGAGCGGTAAAGCTTTCTTT. The genes are TRBV3-1 and TRBJ1-1; D remains unclear. Germline CDR1 and CDR2: LGHDT and YNNKEL (reference sequence). The CDR3 runs 13 residues. V was clipped by 1 base and J by 9 bases, with 12 bases between them.

The V call is TRBV28, the J call TRBJ1-6; D call uncertain. The germline V gene has CDR1 MDHEN and CDR2 SYDVKM. This CDR3 has 13 amino acids. V lost 5 bases, J lost 7 bases, and 9 bases lay in between. The CDR3 DNA is TGTGCCAGCAGTCGTTTAAACAATTCACCCCTCCACTTT. It codes for CASSRLNNSPLHF. The full variable domain, its missing parts supplied by reference TRBV28 and TRBJ1-6, is DVKVTQSSRYLVKRTGEKVFLECVQDMDHENMFWYRQDPGLGLRLIYFSYDVKMKEKGDIPEGYSVSREKKERFSLILESASTNQTSMYLCASSRLNNSPLHFGNGTRLTVT.

The V gene is TRBV9, the J gene TRBJ1-3; possible D gene TRBD1, 6 bases. CDR3 length: 14 amino acids. Trimming pared 2 bases from V and 0 bases from J, leaving 6 bases between. CDR1 SGDLS and CDR2 YYNGEE come from the germline V gene. The CDR3 DNA is TGTGCCAGCAGCGTGGGGGCCTCTGGAAACACCATATATTTT. Its translation: CASSVGASGNTIYF.